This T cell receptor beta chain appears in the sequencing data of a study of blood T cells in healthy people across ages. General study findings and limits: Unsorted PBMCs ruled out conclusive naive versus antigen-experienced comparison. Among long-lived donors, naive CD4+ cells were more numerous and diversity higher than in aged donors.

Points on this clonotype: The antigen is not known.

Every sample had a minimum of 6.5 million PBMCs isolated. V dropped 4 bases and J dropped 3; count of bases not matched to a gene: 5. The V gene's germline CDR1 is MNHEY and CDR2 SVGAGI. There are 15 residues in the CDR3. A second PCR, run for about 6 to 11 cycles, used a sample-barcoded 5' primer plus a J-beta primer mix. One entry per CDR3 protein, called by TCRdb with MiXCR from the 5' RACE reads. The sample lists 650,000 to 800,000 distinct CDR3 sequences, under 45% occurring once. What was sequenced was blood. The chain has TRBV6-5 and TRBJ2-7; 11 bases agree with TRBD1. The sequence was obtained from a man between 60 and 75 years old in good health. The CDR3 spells CASSSTGQGVYEQYF. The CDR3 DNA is TGTGCCAGCAGTTCCACGGGACAGGGGGTCTACGAGCAGTACTTC.